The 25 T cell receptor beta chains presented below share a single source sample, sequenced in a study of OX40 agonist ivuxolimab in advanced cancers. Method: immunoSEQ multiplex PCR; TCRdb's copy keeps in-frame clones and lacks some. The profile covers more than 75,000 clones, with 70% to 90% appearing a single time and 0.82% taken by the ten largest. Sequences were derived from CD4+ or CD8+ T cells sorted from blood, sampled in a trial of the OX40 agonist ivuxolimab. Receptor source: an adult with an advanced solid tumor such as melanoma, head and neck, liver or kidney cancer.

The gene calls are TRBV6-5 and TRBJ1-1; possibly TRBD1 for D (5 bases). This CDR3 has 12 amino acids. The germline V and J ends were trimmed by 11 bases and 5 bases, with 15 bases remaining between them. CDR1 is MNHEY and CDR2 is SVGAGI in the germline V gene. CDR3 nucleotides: TGTGCCGCCGGGGGGGGTGGAACTGAAGCTTTCTTT. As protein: CAAGGGGTEAFF.

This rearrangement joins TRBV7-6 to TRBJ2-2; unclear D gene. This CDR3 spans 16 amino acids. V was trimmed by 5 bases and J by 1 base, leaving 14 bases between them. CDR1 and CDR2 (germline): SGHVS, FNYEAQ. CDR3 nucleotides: TGTGCCAGCAGCCTAAGGGCTCTCGGGAACACCGGGGAGCTGTTTTTT. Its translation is CASSLRALGNTGELFF.

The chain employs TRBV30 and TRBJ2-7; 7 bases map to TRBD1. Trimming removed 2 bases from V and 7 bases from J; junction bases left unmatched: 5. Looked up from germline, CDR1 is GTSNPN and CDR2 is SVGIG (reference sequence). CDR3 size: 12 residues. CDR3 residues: CAWSLTGQEQYV. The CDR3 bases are TGTGCCTGGAGTCTCACGGGACAGGAGCAGTACGTC.

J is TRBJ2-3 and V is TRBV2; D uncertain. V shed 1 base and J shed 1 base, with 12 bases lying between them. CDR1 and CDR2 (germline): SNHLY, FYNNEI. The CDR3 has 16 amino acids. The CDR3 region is CASSEGVVQGTDTQYF. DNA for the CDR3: TGTGCCAGCAGTGAAGGAGTGGTGCAGGGCACAGATACGCAGTATTTT.

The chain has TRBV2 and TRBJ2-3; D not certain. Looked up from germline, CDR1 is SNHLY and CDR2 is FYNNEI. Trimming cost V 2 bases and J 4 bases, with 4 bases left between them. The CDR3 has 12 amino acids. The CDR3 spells CASSESADTQYF. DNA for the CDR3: TGTGCCAGCAGTGAATCGGCAGATACGCAGTATTTT.

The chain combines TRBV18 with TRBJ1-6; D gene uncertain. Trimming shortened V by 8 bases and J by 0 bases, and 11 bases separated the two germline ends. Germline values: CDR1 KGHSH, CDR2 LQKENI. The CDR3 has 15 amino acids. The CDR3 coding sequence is TGTGCCAGCCGGGAGGCGAGCTCCTATAATTCACCCCTCCACTTT. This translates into CASREASSYNSPLHF.

The chain's CDR3 is CASSDRAGSEQFF. The CDR3 nucleotides read TGTGCCAGCAGTGACAGGGCAGGTAGTGAGCAGTTCTTC. The V and J genes are TRBV2 and TRBJ2-1, with D tentatively TRBD1 (5 bases). This CDR3 contains 13 residues. V was pared by 3 bases and J by 9 bases, with 12 bases between. The germline V gene has CDR1 SNHLY and CDR2 FYNNEI.

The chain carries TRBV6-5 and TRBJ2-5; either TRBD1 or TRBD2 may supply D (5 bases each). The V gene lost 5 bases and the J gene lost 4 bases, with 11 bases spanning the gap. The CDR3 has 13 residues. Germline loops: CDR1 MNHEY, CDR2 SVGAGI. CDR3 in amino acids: CASSKGELETQYF. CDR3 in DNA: TGTGCCAGCAGTAAAGGGGAGTTAGAGACCCAGTACTTC.

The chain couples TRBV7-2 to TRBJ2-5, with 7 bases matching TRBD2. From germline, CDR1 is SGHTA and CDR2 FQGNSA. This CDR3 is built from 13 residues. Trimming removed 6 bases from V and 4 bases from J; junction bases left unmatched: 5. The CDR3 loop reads CASRSGDRETQYF. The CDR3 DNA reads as TGTGCCAGCAGAAGCGGGGACCGAGAGACCCAGTACTTC.

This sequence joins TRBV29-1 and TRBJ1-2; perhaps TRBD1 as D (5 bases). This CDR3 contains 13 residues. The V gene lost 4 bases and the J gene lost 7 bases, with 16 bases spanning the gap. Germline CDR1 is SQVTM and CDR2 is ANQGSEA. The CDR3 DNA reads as TGCAGCGTTGTCCCAGGGAACATTGCTGGCTACACCTTC. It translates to CSVVPGNIAGYTF.

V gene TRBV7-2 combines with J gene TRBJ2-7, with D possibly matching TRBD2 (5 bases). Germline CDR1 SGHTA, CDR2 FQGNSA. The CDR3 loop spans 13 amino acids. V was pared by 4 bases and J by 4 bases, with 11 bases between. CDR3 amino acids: CASSSDWEYEQYF. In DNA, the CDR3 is TGTGCCAGCAGCTCGGACTGGGAGTACGAGCAGTACTTC.

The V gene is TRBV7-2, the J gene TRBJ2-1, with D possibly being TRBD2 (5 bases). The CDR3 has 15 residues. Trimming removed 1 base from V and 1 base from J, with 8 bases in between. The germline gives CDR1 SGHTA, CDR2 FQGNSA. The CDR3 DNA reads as TGTGCCAGCAGCTTAGGGGAGAGGTCCTACAATGAGCAGTTCTTC. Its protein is CASSLGERSYNEQFF.

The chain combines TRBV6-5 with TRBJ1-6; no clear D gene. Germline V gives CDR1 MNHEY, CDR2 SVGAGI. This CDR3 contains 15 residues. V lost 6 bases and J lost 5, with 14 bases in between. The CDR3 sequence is CASREQRLNNSPLHF. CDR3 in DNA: TGTGCCAGCAGGGAACAGAGGCTTAATAATTCACCCCTCCACTTT.

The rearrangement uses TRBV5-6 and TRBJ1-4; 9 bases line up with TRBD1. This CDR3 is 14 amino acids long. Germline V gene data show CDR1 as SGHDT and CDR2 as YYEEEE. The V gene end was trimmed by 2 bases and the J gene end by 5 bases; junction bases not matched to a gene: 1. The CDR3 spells CASSLQGANEKLFF. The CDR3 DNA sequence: TGTGCCAGCAGCTTACAGGGGGCAAATGAAAAACTGTTTTTT.

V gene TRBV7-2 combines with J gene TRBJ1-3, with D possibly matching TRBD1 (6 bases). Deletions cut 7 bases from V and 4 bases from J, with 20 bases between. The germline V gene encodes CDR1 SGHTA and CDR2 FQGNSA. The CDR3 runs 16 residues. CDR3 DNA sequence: TGTGCCAGCACCCAAATGGGGGGCATCTCAGGAAACACCATATATTTT. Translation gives CASTQMGGISGNTIYF.

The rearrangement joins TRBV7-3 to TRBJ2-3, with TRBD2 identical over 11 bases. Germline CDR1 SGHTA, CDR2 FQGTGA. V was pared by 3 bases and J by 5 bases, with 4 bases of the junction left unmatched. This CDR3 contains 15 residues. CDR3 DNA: TGTGCCAGCAGCTTCCTCGGACTAGCGGGAGATACGCAGTATTTT. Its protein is CASSFLGLAGDTQYF.

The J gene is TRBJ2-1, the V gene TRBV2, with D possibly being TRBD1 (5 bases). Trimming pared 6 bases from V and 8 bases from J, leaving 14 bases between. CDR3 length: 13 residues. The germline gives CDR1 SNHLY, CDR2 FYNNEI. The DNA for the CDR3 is TGTGCCAGCAGACAACGGGTAGGGGATGAGCAGTTCTTC. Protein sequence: CASRQRVGDEQFF.

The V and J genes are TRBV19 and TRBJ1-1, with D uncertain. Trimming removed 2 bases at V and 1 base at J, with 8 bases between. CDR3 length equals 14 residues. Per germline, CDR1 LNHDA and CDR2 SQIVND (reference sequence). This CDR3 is CASSIKRENTEAFF. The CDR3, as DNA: TGTGCCAGTAGTATAAAGAGGGAGAACACTGAAGCTTTCTTT.

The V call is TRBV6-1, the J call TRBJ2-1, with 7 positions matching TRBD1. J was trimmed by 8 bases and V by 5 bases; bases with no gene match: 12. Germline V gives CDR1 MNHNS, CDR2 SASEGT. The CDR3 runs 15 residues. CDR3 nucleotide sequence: TGTGCCAGCAGTCCGTTGACAGGGCCCCTTGATGAGCAGTTCTTC. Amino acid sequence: CASSPLTGPLDEQFF.

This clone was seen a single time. The CDR3 coding sequence is TGCAGTGCTAGAGCGATGGAGACCCAGTACTTC. Translated, it gives CSARAMETQYF. This chain connects TRBV20-1 to TRBJ2-5; D call uncertain. The V gene's germline CDR1 is DFQATT and CDR2 SNEGSKA (reference sequence). The V and J ends lost 1 base and 5 bases respectively, with 5 bases between them. CDR3 size: 11 residues.

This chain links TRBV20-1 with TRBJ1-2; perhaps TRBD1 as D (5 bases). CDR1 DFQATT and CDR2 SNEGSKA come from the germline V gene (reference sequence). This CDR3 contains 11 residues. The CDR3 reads CCPQDNYGYTF. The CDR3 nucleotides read TGCTGTCCACAGGACAACTATGGCTACACCTTC.

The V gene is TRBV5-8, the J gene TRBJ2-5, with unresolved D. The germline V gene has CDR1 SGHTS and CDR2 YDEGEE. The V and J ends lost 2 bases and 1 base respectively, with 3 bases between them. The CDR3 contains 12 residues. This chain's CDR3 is CASSLLQETQYF. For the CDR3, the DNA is TGTGCCAGCAGCTTACTCCAAGAGACCCAGTACTTC.

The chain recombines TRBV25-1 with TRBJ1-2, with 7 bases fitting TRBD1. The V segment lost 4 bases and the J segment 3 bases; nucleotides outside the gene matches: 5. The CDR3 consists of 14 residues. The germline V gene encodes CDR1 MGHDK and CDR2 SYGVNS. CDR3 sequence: CASSATGSDYGYTF. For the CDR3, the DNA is TGTGCCAGCAGTGCGACAGGGTCAGACTATGGCTACACCTTC.

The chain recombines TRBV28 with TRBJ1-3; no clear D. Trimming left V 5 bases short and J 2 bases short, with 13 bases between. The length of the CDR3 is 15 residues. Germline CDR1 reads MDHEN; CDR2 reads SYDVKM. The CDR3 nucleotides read TGTGCCAGCAGTGAACCCGGTCGGGCTGGAAACACCATATATTTT. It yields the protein CASSEPGRAGNTIYF.

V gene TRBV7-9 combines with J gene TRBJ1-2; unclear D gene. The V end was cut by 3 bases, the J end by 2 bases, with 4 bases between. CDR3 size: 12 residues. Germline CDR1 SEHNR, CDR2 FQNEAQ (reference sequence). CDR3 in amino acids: CASSFENYGYTF. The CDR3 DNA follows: TGTGCCAGCAGCTTCGAGAACTATGGCTACACCTTC.